These T cell receptor beta chains were read from a single sample in a study of CDR3 diversity in severe acne. TCRdb re-derived calls from the PCR reads in MiXCR, one entry per CDR3 protein. The table records about 90,000 distinct CDR3 sequences, around 50% of them present only once. Sequencing was carried out using blood. Every receptor here comes from a male donor in good health, serving as a control. Both conserved end residues are part of each CDR3. Fields, in order: D gene, clone size, J gene, V gene, CDR3 DNA, CDR3 protein. The D gene is left open where the match is weak. A clone size is listed for some rows: how often the clone was seen (once, few, many), or a class if it is expanded.

D gene: -; clone size: few; J gene: TRBJ1-6; V gene: TRBV7-2; CDR3 DNA: TGTGCCAGCAGCTTAGCGCGCTCCGGGACGGTGGCCCTCCACTTT; CDR3 protein: CASSLARSGTVALHF
D gene: TRBD1; clone size: -; J gene: TRBJ1-5; V gene: TRBV2; CDR3 DNA: TGTGCCAGCAGTGGTAGACAGGGACTGAGCAATCAGCCCCAGCATTTT; CDR3 protein: CASSGRQGLSNQPQHF
D gene: TRBD2; clone size: -; J gene: TRBJ2-7; V gene: TRBV20-1; CDR3 DNA: TGCAGTGCTTCCCGTACCTTACTAGCGGGGGACGAGCAGTACTTC; CDR3 protein: CSASRTLLAGDEQYF
D gene: -; clone size: few; J gene: TRBJ2-3; V gene: TRBV7-2; CDR3 DNA: TGTGCCAGCAGCTTAGCCCCAGGTTCGGATACGCAGTATTTT; CDR3 protein: CASSLAPGSDTQYF
D gene: -; clone size: -; J gene: TRBJ1-1; V gene: TRBV24-1; CDR3 DNA: TGTGCCACCAGTGATCCCCGGACCGCAAAAGCTGAAGCTTTCTTT; CDR3 protein: CATSDPRTAKAEAFF
D gene: -; clone size: -; J gene: TRBJ2-2; V gene: TRBV6-1; CDR3 DNA: TGTGCCAGCAGCTATCAAGCGGAGGGGAACACCGGGGAGCTGTTTTTT; CDR3 protein: CASSYQAEGNTGELFF
D gene: -; clone size: many; J gene: TRBJ1-2; V gene: TRBV6-6; CDR3 DNA: TGTGCCAGCATACAGGGAGACTATGGCTACACCTTC; CDR3 protein: CASIQGDYGYTF
D gene: -; clone size: few; J gene: TRBJ1-3; V gene: TRBV20-1; CDR3 DNA: TGCAGTGCTAGAGTTGCGGGGGCGAACACCATATATTTT; CDR3 protein: CSARVAGANTIYF
D gene: TRBD1; clone size: many; J gene: TRBJ1-2; V gene: TRBV6-5; CDR3 DNA: TGTGCCAGCAGTGGACAGGGAGCGGCCTCCGGTGGCTACACCTTC; CDR3 protein: CASSGQGAASGGYTF
D gene: -; clone size: -; J gene: TRBJ1-2; V gene: TRBV20-1; CDR3 DNA: TGCAGTGCTAGAGATCTGGGGCAGGGACTTGGCTACACCTTC; CDR3 protein: CSARDLGQGLGYTF
D gene: -; clone size: -; J gene: TRBJ1-2; V gene: TRBV29-1; CDR3 DNA: TGCAGCGTATTACAGGGACTTGACTATGGCTACACCTTC; CDR3 protein: CSVLQGLDYGYTF
D gene: TRBD2; clone size: -; J gene: TRBJ2-5; V gene: TRBV3-1; CDR3 DNA: TGTGCCAGCAGCCAAGATAGGTTAGCGGGGGGGGGCCAAGAGACCCAGTACTTC; CDR3 protein: CASSQDRLAGGGQETQYF
D gene: -; clone size: -; J gene: TRBJ2-5; V gene: TRBV7-9; CDR3 DNA: TGTGCTAGCAGCCAAGATCCTAGGGAGGTAGGAGAGACCCAGTACTTC; CDR3 protein: CASSQDPREVGETQYF
D gene: -; clone size: -; J gene: TRBJ2-3; V gene: TRBV2; CDR3 DNA: TGTGCCAGCAGCCACACAGGGTGGCAGGATACGCAGTATTTT; CDR3 protein: CASSHTGWQDTQYF
D gene: TRBD2; clone size: -; J gene: TRBJ2-7; V gene: TRBV20-1; CDR3 DNA: TGCAGTGCTAGAGATCTCAGTCGGGGGGACTCCTACGAGCAGTACTTC; CDR3 protein: CSARDLSRGDSYEQYF
D gene: -; clone size: -; J gene: TRBJ2-1; V gene: TRBV4-1; CDR3 DNA: TGCGCCAGCGGCCAAGATTACCTCAATGAGCAGTTCTTC; CDR3 protein: CASGQDYLNEQFF
D gene: -; clone size: -; J gene: TRBJ2-7; V gene: TRBV6-5; CDR3 DNA: TGTGCCAGCAGTGAAGGGGGGGCCCACGACGAGCAGTACTTC; CDR3 protein: CASSEGGAHDEQYF
D gene: TRBD1; clone size: -; J gene: TRBJ1-3; V gene: TRBV4-1; CDR3 DNA: TGCGCCAGCAGCCAAACCGGACAGGGACGGAACGGAAACACCATATATTTT; CDR3 protein: CASSQTGQGRNGNTIYF
D gene: TRBD2; clone size: -; J gene: TRBJ2-3; V gene: TRBV6-1; CDR3 DNA: TGTGCCAGCGTTCGGACTAGCGGGGGGGCCTACAGCACAGATACGCAGTATTTT; CDR3 protein: CASVRTSGGAYSTDTQYF
D gene: TRBD1; clone size: many; J gene: TRBJ1-2; V gene: TRBV5-6; CDR3 DNA: TGTGCCAGCAGCCTGCGGGACAGCCCATATGGCTACACCTTC; CDR3 protein: CASSLRDSPYGYTF
D gene: TRBD1; clone size: -; J gene: TRBJ1-2; V gene: TRBV24-1; CDR3 DNA: TGTGCCACCAGTGATCCATCACAGGGGGCAAAATATGGCTACACCTTC; CDR3 protein: CATSDPSQGAKYGYTF
D gene: TRBD1; clone size: -; J gene: TRBJ1-4; V gene: TRBV24-1; CDR3 DNA: TGTGCCACCAGTCCAGCTCCCGGACAGGGGAATGAAAAACTGTTTTTT; CDR3 protein: CATSPAPGQGNEKLFF
D gene: -; clone size: -; J gene: TRBJ1-5; V gene: TRBV25-1; CDR3 DNA: TGTGCCAGCAGAAACCCCCCGAGCAATCAGCCCCAGCATTTT; CDR3 protein: CASRNPPSNQPQHF
D gene: -; clone size: -; J gene: TRBJ2-5; V gene: TRBV6-1; CDR3 DNA: TGTGCCAGCAGTGAAGGGGGGGCCCAGTACTTC; CDR3 protein: CASSEGGAQYF
D gene: -; clone size: medium-sized; J gene: TRBJ1-1; V gene: TRBV20-1; CDR3 DNA: TGCAGTGCTAGTAATCGTGGGGGACCTGAAGCTTTCTTT; CDR3 protein: CSASNRGGPEAFF
D gene: -; clone size: many; J gene: TRBJ1-3; V gene: TRBV12-3/TRBV12-4; CDR3 DNA: TGTGCCAGCAGCCTTCGGGGGGCAGACACCATATATTTT; CDR3 protein: CASSLRGADTIYF
D gene: -; clone size: -; J gene: TRBJ2-7; V gene: TRBV9; CDR3 DNA: TGTGCCAGCACCGGATCCCCCGCGTCTGGCGAGCAGTACTTC; CDR3 protein: CASTGSPASGEQYF
D gene: TRBD2; clone size: -; J gene: TRBJ2-7; V gene: TRBV5-1; CDR3 DNA: TGCGCCAGCAGCCTATACGGGACTAGCGTCTACGAGCAGTACTTC; CDR3 protein: CASSLYGTSVYEQYF
D gene: -; clone size: -; J gene: TRBJ2-5; V gene: TRBV5-1; CDR3 DNA: TGCGCCAGCAGCTCTCCGGGCGGGGAGACCCAGTACTTC; CDR3 protein: CASSSPGGETQYF
D gene: -; clone size: many; J gene: TRBJ2-7; V gene: TRBV6-5; CDR3 DNA: TGTGCCAGCAGTTACTCGACGACGGGCGAGCAGTACTTC; CDR3 protein: CASSYSTTGEQYF
D gene: -; clone size: -; J gene: TRBJ2-7; V gene: TRBV20-1; CDR3 DNA: TGCAGTGCGACCAGGCAAGGGGGGGCCGTCGACGAGCAGTACTTC; CDR3 protein: CSATRQGGAVDEQYF
D gene: -; clone size: -; J gene: TRBJ1-2; V gene: TRBV13; CDR3 DNA: TGTGCCAGCAGCTTTGGCGGTACCGGGGAATCACAAGGCTACACCTTC; CDR3 protein: CASSFGGTGESQGYTF
D gene: -; clone size: -; J gene: TRBJ2-3; V gene: TRBV5-1; CDR3 DNA: TGCGCCAGCAGCTTGGGAGGGGACGTGACGCAGTATTTT; CDR3 protein: CASSLGGDVTQYF
D gene: -; clone size: -; J gene: TRBJ1-2; V gene: TRBV5-6; CDR3 DNA: TGTGCCAGCAGCACCCCGCAGGGTCTATTTGGCTACACCTTC; CDR3 protein: CASSTPQGLFGYTF
D gene: TRBD1; clone size: -; J gene: TRBJ2-7; V gene: TRBV3-1; CDR3 DNA: TGTGCCAGCAGCCAAGATGGGACAGGGAACGAGCAGTACTTC; CDR3 protein: CASSQDGTGNEQYF
D gene: -; clone size: many; J gene: TRBJ1-4; V gene: TRBV13; CDR3 DNA: TGTGCCAGCAGCTTCCGATCGGGGGACGGTGAAAAACTGTTTTTT; CDR3 protein: CASSFRSGDGEKLFF
D gene: -; clone size: -; J gene: TRBJ2-1; V gene: TRBV19; CDR3 DNA: TGTGCCAGTAGTATGCCCGGGCAGATCTTCGAGTACAATGAGCAGTTCTTC; CDR3 protein: CASSMPGQIFEYNEQFF
D gene: -; clone size: -; J gene: TRBJ2-5; V gene: TRBV29-1; CDR3 DNA: TGCAGCGTTGTGATTAGCAGGCCCCCTGCGTTAGGCTTC; CDR3 protein: CSVVISRPPALGF
D gene: TRBD1; clone size: -; J gene: TRBJ2-5; V gene: TRBV20-1; CDR3 DNA: TGCAGAGGGACAGGGGGCGCGGAGACCCAGTACTTC; CDR3 protein: CRGTGGAETQYF
D gene: TRBD2; clone size: -; J gene: TRBJ2-5; V gene: TRBV7-9; CDR3 DNA: TGTGCCAGCAGCCCTCGGACTAGCGGAGAGACCCAGTACTTC; CDR3 protein: CASSPRTSGETQYF
D gene: -; clone size: many; J gene: TRBJ2-2; V gene: TRBV5-6; CDR3 DNA: TGTGCCAGCAGCTTAAAGCCTATCAACACCGGGGAGCTGTTTTTT; CDR3 protein: CASSLKPINTGELFF